This entry is about one TCR beta chain. Antigen specificity is unknown. There are 16 residues in the CDR3. V dropped 2 bases and J dropped 0; count of bases not matched to a gene: 6. Germline CDR1 reads GTSNPN; CDR2 reads SVGIG (reference sequence). The record originates from a study of cytomegalovirus exposure and HLA in healthy donors. Study observations and caveats: In a later analysis, HLA-C alleles had the fewest associated TCRs, DRB1 alleles the most. Segments of the TCR beta V type were, in most cases, productive about 87% or about 30% of the time in an earlier analysis. In a later analysis, at a false discovery rate of 0.05, over 15,000 TCR beta sequences were associated with HLA alleles. Sequencing depth roughly uniform across donors was assumed in presence/absence analyses.

PCR amplification relied on 60 Vbeta primers (plus 13 Jbeta primers). Libraries were prepared by immunoSEQ multiplex PCR; TCRdb keeps only in-frame clonotypes and omits some of them. The table has about 120,000 clones, 75% seen once; the top ten hold under 3%. The V gene is TRBV30, the J gene TRBJ2-2; 7 bases align to TRBD1. The sample comprised PBMCs. The receptor was isolated from a woman in her thirties or forties in good health and CMV-seropositive. The CDR3 sequence: CAWSPLGTANTGELFF. The CDR3 coding sequence is TGTGCCTGGAGTCCCTTGGGGACAGCGAACACCGGGGAGCTGTTTTTT.